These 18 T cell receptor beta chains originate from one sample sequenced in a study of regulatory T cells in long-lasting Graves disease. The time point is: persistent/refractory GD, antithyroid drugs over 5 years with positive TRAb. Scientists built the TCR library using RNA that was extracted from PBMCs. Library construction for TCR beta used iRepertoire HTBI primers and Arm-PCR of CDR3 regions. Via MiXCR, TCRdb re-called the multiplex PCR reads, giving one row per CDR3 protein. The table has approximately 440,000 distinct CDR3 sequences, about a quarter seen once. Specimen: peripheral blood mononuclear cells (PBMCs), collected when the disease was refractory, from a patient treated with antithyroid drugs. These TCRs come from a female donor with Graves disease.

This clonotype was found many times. In nucleotides, the CDR3 is TGTGCCAGCAGTTTTATGGGACTACCCGAGCAGTACTTC. It is translated as CASSFMGLPEQYF. The chain employs TRBV12-3 or TRBV12-4 and TRBJ2-7, with 7 bases that match TRBD2. Unmatched junction bases numbered 5, after V lost 3 bases and J lost 6 bases. The CDR3 runs 13 residues.

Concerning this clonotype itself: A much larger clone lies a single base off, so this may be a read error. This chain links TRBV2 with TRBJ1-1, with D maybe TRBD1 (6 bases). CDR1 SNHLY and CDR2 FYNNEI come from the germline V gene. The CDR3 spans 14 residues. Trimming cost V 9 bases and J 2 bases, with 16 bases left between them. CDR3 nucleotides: TGTGCCAGTCACTGGACAGCTATAAACACTGAAGCTTTCTTT. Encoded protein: CASHWTAINTEAFF.

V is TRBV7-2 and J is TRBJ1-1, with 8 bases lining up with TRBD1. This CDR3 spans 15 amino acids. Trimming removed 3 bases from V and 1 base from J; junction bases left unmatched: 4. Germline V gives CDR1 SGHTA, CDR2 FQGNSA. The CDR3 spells CASSFRQGPNTEAFF. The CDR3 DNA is TGTGCCAGCAGCTTTAGACAGGGGCCGAACACTGAAGCTTTCTTT.

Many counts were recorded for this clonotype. CDR3 region: CASSLDGEKLFF. In DNA, the CDR3 is TGCGCCAGCAGCCTGGACGGTGAAAAACTGTTTTTT. V is TRBV5-1 and J is TRBJ1-4; D remains unclear. Looked up from germline, CDR1 is SGHRS and CDR2 is YFSETQ. This CDR3 region has 12 residues. Between the trimmed V and J ends, which lost 4 bases and 7 bases, there was a span of 8 bases.

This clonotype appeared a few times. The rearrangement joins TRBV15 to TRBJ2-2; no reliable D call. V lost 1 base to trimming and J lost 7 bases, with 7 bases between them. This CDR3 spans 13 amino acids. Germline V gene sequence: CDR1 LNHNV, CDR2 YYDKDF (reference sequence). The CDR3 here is CATSRVTNGELFF. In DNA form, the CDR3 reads TGTGCCACCAGCAGAGTCACTAACGGGGAGCTGTTTTTT.

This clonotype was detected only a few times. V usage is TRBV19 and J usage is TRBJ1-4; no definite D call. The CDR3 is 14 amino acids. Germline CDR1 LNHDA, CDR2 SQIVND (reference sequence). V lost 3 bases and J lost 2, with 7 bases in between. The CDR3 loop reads CASSMDVTNEKLFF. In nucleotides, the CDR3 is TGTGCCAGTAGTATGGATGTCACTAATGAAAAACTGTTTTTT. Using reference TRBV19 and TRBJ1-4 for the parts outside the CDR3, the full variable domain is DGGITQSPKYLFRKEGQNVTLSCEQNLNHDAMYWYRQDPGQGLRLIYYSQIVNDFQKGDIAEGYSVSREKKESFPLTVTSAQKNPTAFYLCASSMDVTNEKLFFGSGTQLSVL.

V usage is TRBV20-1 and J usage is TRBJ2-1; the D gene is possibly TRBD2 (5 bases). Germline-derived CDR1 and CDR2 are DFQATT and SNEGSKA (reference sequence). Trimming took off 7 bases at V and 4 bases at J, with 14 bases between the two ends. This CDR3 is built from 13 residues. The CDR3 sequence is CSVRGSGYNEQFF. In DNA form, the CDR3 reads TGCAGTGTCAGAGGCAGCGGATACAATGAGCAGTTCTTC.

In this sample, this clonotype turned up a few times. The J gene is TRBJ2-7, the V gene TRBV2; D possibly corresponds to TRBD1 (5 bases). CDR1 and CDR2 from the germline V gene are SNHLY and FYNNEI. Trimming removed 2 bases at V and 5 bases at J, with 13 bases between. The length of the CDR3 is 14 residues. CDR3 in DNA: TGTGCCAGCAGTGAAAACAGGATAACCCACGAGCAGTACTTC. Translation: CASSENRITHEQYF.

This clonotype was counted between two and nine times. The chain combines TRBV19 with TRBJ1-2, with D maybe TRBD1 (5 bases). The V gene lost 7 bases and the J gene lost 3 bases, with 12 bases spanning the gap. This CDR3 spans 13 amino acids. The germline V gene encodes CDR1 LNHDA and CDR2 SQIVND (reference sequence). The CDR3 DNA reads TGTGCCAGTAACCTCAGGGCCTACTATGGCTACACCTTC. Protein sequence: CASNLRAYYGYTF.

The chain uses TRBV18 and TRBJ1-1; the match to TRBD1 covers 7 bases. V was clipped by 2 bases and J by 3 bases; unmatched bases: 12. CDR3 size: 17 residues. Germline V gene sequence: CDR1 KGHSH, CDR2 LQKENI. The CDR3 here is CASSPTAGGSRDTEAFF. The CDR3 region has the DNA TGTGCCAGCTCACCAACGGCAGGGGGGTCGCGAGACACTGAAGCTTTCTTT.

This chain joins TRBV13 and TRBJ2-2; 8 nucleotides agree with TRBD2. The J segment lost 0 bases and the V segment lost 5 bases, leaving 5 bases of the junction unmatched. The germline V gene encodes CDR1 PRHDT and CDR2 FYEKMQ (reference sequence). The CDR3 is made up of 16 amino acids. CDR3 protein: CASSRPGLANTGELFF. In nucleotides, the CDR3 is TGTGCCAGCAGCCGACCGGGACTAGCGAACACCGGGGAGCTGTTTTTT.

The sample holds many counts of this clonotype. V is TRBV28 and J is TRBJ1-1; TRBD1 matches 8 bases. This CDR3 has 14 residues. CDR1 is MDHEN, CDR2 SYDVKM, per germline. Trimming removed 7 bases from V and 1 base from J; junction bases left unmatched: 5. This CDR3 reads CASNTGGRNTEAFF. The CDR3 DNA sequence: TGTGCCAGCAACACAGGGGGGAGGAACACTGAAGCTTTCTTT.

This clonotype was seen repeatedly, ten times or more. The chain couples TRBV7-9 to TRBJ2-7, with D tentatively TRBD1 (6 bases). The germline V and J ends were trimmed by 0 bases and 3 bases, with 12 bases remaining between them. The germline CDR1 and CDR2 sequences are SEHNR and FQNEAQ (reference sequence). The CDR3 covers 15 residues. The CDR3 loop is CASSLALGTNYEQYF. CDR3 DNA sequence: TGTGCCAGCAGCTTAGCCCTCGGGACAAACTACGAGCAGTACTTC.

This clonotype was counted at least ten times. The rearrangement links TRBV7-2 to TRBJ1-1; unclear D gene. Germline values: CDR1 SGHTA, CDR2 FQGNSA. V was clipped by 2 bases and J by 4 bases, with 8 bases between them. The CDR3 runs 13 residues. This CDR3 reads CASSLPQLTEAFF. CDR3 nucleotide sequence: TGTGCCAGCAGCTTACCACAGCTCACTGAAGCTTTCTTT.

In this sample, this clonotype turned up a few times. CDR3 sequence (DNA): TGTGCCAGCAGCTTTTTCGTTGGCGAGCAGTACTTC. It yields the protein CASSFFVGEQYF. The chain carries TRBV7-8 and TRBJ2-7; D unresolved. The CDR3 is made up of 12 amino acids. V lost 3 bases, J lost 6 bases, and 9 bases lay in between. Germline CDR1 SGHVS, CDR2 FQNEAQ.

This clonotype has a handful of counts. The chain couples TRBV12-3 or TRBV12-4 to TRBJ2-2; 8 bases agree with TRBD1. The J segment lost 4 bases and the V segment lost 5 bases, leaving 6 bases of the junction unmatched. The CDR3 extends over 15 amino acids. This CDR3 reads CASSKQGGVTGELFF. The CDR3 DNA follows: TGTGCCAGCAGTAAACAGGGGGGCGTCACCGGGGAGCTGTTTTTT.

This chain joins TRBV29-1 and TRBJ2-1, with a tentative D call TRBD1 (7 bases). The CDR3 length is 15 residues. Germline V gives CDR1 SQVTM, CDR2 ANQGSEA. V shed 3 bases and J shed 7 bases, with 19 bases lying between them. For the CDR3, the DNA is TGCAGCGTTGAGGATTTCAGGGGGAGCGGGAATGAGCAGTTCTTC. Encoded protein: CSVEDFRGSGNEQFF.

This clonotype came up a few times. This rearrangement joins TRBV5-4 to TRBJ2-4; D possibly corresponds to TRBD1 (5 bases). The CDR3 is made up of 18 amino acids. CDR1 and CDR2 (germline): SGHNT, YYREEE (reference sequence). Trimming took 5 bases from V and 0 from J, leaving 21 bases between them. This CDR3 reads CASSRDDDSRLAKNIQYF. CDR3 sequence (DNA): TGTGCCAGCAGTCGAGACGACGACAGCCGACTAGCCAAAAACATTCAGTACTTC.